Listed here are 32 T cell receptor beta chains from one sample, sequenced in a study of OX40 agonist ivuxolimab in advanced cancers. The data were produced by immunoSEQ multiplex PCR, yet TCRdb's version contains in-frame clones alone and is incomplete. This sample has some 70,000 clones, with approximately 90% found just once. The source material was CD4+ or CD8+ T cells sorted from blood, sampled in a trial of the OX40 agonist ivuxolimab. The source is an adult with an advanced solid tumor such as melanoma, head and neck, liver or kidney cancer.

The chain joins TRBV18 to TRBJ1-5; D not certain. CDR3 length equals 13 residues. V lost 6 bases and J 7 bases, leaving 13 bases between the germline ends. CDR1 and CDR2 from the germline V gene are KGHSH and LQKENI. CDR3 residues: CASSPVEGQPQHF. CDR3 DNA sequence: TGTGCCAGCTCGCCGGTGGAGGGCCAGCCCCAGCATTTT.

This clone showed up just once. V is TRBV5-1 and J is TRBJ1-4; no reliable D call. The germline V gene has CDR1 SGHRS and CDR2 YFSETQ. This CDR3 spans 15 amino acids. V shed 5 bases and J shed 0 bases, with 11 bases lying between them. The CDR3 protein is CASRPIIATNEKLFF. CDR3 sequence (DNA): TGCGCCAGCAGACCTATAATAGCAACTAATGAAAAACTGTTTTTT.

This CDR3 is CASRISGLPNTEAFF. The CDR3 DNA follows: TGTGCCAGCAGAATATCGGGACTCCCGAACACTGAAGCTTTCTTT. The rearrangement uses TRBV6-5 and TRBJ1-1; D might be TRBD1 (5 bases). There are 15 residues in the CDR3. CDR1 and CDR2 (germline): MNHEY, SVGAGI. Trimming removed 6 bases at V and 1 base at J, with 15 bases between.

J is TRBJ1-1 and V is TRBV18; 9 nucleotides line up with TRBD1. Germline V gene data show CDR1 as KGHSH and CDR2 as LQKENI. There are 13 residues in the CDR3. V lost 0 bases, J lost 8 bases, and 1 base stayed unmatched. CDR3 bases: TGTGCCAGCTCACCACCGGGACAGGGAGAAGCTTTCTTT. Its protein product is CASSPPGQGEAFF.

This chain uses TRBV5-1 with TRBJ2-7; TRBD1 aligns across 10 bases. CDR1 and CDR2 from the germline V gene are SGHRS and YFSETQ. CDR3 length: 14 residues. Trimming at V came to 1 base and at J to 7 bases, leaving 5 bases not matched to a gene. CDR3 amino acids: CASSLKTGGYEQYF. CDR3 nucleotide sequence: TGCGCCAGCAGCTTGAAGACAGGGGGCTATGAGCAGTACTTC.

The chain has TRBV29-1 and TRBJ2-7, with 9 bases lining up with TRBD1. The germline CDR1 and CDR2 sequences are SQVTM and ANQGSEA. The V gene end was trimmed by 4 bases and the J gene end by 3 bases; junction bases not matched to a gene: 7. This CDR3 is 14 amino acids long. CDR3 residues: CSVVDGTGFYEQYF. In nucleotides, the CDR3 is TGCAGCGTTGTTGATGGGACAGGGTTCTACGAGCAGTACTTC.

The chain is built from TRBV2 and TRBJ2-3; D unresolved. The CDR3 loop spans 13 amino acids. Between the trimmed V and J ends, which lost 2 bases and 5 bases, there was a span of 8 bases. The V gene's germline CDR1 is SNHLY and CDR2 FYNNEI. The CDR3 sequence is CASSESEEDTQYF. The CDR3 coding sequence is TGTGCCAGCAGTGAATCAGAGGAAGATACGCAGTATTTT.

The gene calls are TRBV18 and TRBJ1-6, with D perhaps TRBD1 (6 bases). The CDR3 runs 15 residues. Germline V lookup: CDR1 KGHSH, CDR2 LQKENI. Deletions cut 2 bases from V and 8 bases from J, with 13 bases between. In DNA form, the CDR3 reads TGTGCCAGCTCACCAAGTCAGGGGTTGGATTCACCCCTCCACTTT. Its translation: CASSPSQGLDSPLHF.

The chain carries TRBV5-1 and TRBJ2-7; 9 bases fit TRBD1. CDR1 is SGHRS, CDR2 YFSETQ, per germline. The CDR3 spans 14 residues. Trimming took 3 bases from V and 4 from J; bases not matched to a gene: 5. In DNA form, the CDR3 reads TGCGCCAGCAGCTCGGGACAGGGCGCTTACGAGCAGTACTTC. This sequence encodes CASSSGQGAYEQYF.

V is TRBV19 and J is TRBJ1-3, with no clear D. The CDR3 is made up of 13 amino acids. Trimming removed 10 bases at V and 0 bases at J, with 10 bases between. The V gene's germline CDR1 is LNHDA and CDR2 SQIVND (reference sequence). The CDR3 sequence: CAIQDDSGNTIYF. DNA for the CDR3: TGTGCCATTCAGGACGACTCTGGAAACACCATATATTTT.

The V call is TRBV6-6, the J call TRBJ1-1, with D uncertain. The germline CDR1 and CDR2 sequences are MNHNY and SVGAGI (reference sequence). This CDR3 is 12 amino acids long. V was trimmed by 5 bases and J by 5 bases, leaving 9 bases between them. The CDR3 DNA reads TGTGCCAGCAGTCCGCGGGTTACTGAAGCTTTCTTT. This encodes CASSPRVTEAFF.

This clone was observed a few times. V gene TRBV2 combines with J gene TRBJ2-1; 7 positions match TRBD1. This CDR3 has 13 amino acids. Germline CDR1 is SNHLY and CDR2 is FYNNEI. V dropped 1 base and J dropped 11; count of bases not matched to a gene: 5. DNA of the CDR3: TGTGCCAGCAGTGAAGTGTCGGGACAGAAGCAGTTCTTC. It codes for CASSEVSGQKQFF.

This chain uses TRBV7-2 with TRBJ2-3; 7 nucleotides agree with TRBD1. There are 15 residues in the CDR3. Looked up from germline, CDR1 is SGHTA and CDR2 is FQGNSA. V was pared by 5 bases and J by 2 bases, with 7 bases of the junction left unmatched. CDR3 in amino acids: CASSTRTGDTDTQYF. Here the CDR3 DNA reads TGTGCCAGCAGCACCAGGACAGGAGACACAGATACGCAGTATTTT.

V gene TRBV29-1 combines with J gene TRBJ2-1; the match to TRBD1 covers 8 bases. Trimming cost V 3 bases and J 4 bases; bases outside gene matches: 8. CDR1 and CDR2 (germline): SQVTM, ANQGSEA. There are 15 residues in the CDR3. CDR3 nucleotides: TGCAGCGTTGACCCCGGGACAGGTGGGTACAATGAGCAGTTCTTC. Amino acids: CSVDPGTGGYNEQFF.

The CDR3 DNA is TGCAGCGCTACAGGGGGACCTAACTATGGCTACACCTTC. Its protein product is CSATGGPNYGYTF. The chain links TRBV29-1 to TRBJ1-2; TRBD1 aligns across 8 bases. Germline-derived CDR1 and CDR2 are SQVTM and ANQGSEA. There are 13 residues in the CDR3. Trimming cost V 7 bases and J 0 bases; bases outside gene matches: 4.

The chain couples TRBV11-1 to TRBJ2-7; 10 bases fit TRBD2. Trimming removed 5 bases from V and 3 bases from J; junction bases left unmatched: 4. The germline V gene encodes CDR1 SGHAT and CDR2 FQDESV (reference sequence). The CDR3 is made up of 14 amino acids. The CDR3 region has the DNA TGTGCCAGCAGCCGGGGGACTAGCGTCTACGAGCAGTACTTC. Residues: CASSRGTSVYEQYF.

V and J are TRBV5-4 and TRBJ2-6; no clear D gene. Germline V CDR1 and CDR2: SGHNT, YYREEE (reference sequence). Trimming stripped 2 bases from V and 4 bases from J, with 10 bases between. This CDR3 region has 15 residues. The CDR3 nucleotides read TGTGCCAGCAGCTTACCCCACTGGGGGGCCAACGTCCTGACTTTC. Translated, it gives CASSLPHWGANVLTF.

The V gene is TRBV6-5, the J gene TRBJ2-5; the D gene is possibly TRBD1 (5 bases). This CDR3 has 15 residues. The germline V gene encodes CDR1 MNHEY and CDR2 SVGAGI. Trimming left V 6 bases short and J 1 base short, with 15 bases between. The CDR3 region is CASRPTVLFQETQYF. Here the CDR3 DNA reads TGTGCCAGCAGACCGACAGTACTCTTCCAAGAGACCCAGTACTTC.

The chain carries TRBV5-1 and TRBJ2-2; D is unresolved. CDR1 and CDR2 (germline): SGHRS, YFSETQ. The germline V and J ends were trimmed by 6 bases and 4 bases, with 16 bases remaining between them. This CDR3 has 15 amino acids. Written as DNA, the CDR3 is TGCGCCAGCAATAATTTGGCGGCTTCCACCGGGGAGCTGTTTTTT. This translates into CASNNLAASTGELFF. Based on the CDR3 plus reference TRBV5-1 and TRBJ2-2, the full variable domain is KAGVTQTPRYLIKTRGQQVTLSCSPISGHRSVSWYQQTPGQGLQFLFEYFSETQRNKGNFPGRFSGRQFSNSRSEMNVSTLELGDSALYLCASNNLAASTGELFFGEGSRLTVL.

A single count supports this clone. This sequence joins TRBV5-1 and TRBJ2-7; TRBD1 matches at 7 bases. V lost 0 bases and J lost 4; bases outside the gene matches: 4. From germline, CDR1 is SGHRS and CDR2 YFSETQ. This CDR3 comprises 14 residues. The CDR3 spells CASSLEGRGYEQYF. The CDR3 DNA reads as TGCGCCAGCAGCTTGGAGGGCAGGGGGTACGAGCAGTACTTC.

The V and J genes are TRBV30 and TRBJ2-7; D uncertain. CDR3 length: 12 residues. CDR1 and CDR2 (germline): GTSNPN, SVGIG (reference sequence). Deletions cut 2 bases from V and 4 bases from J, with 9 bases between. CDR3 nucleotide sequence: TGTGCCTGGAGTATCTCTTTTTACGAGCAGTACTTC. Its protein product is CAWSISFYEQYF.

The J gene is TRBJ2-3, the V gene TRBV9; D is ambiguous. The V gene's germline CDR1 is SGDLS and CDR2 YYNGEE. Trimming shortened V by 6 bases and J by 2 bases, and 13 bases separated the two germline ends. This CDR3 region has 14 residues. CDR3 in amino acids: CASTGWVYTDTQYF. The CDR3, as DNA: TGTGCCAGCACTGGCTGGGTCTACACAGATACGCAGTATTTT.

The chain uses TRBV9 and TRBJ2-7; D uncertain. CDR1 is SGDLS and CDR2 is YYNGEE in the germline V gene. V was cut by 0 bases and J by 3 bases, with 10 bases left in between. This CDR3 contains 14 residues. The CDR3 loop reads CASSVGVGLYEQYF. The CDR3 DNA sequence: TGTGCCAGCAGCGTAGGCGTTGGCCTCTACGAGCAGTACTTC.

This chain links TRBV6-5 with TRBJ2-7; 7 bases are shared with TRBD1. V dropped 8 bases and J dropped 3; count of bases not matched to a gene: 13. This CDR3 comprises 15 residues. Germline loops: CDR1 MNHEY, CDR2 SVGAGI. Here the CDR3 DNA reads TGTGCCAGCTCACTTTCCCGGGACAGAGTCTACGAGCAGTACTTC. This encodes CASSLSRDRVYEQYF.

The chain couples TRBV6-5 to TRBJ1-5; D is possibly TRBD1 (5 bases). In germline, CDR1 is MNHEY, CDR2 SVGAGI. V dropped 6 bases and J dropped 3 bases, with 12 bases sitting between them. The CDR3 contains 14 residues. The CDR3 nucleotides are TGTGCCAGCAGAGAGGGGCCGAACAATCAGCCCCAGCATTTT. Translation gives CASREGPNNQPQHF.

This clone was detected only once. The V call is TRBV9, the J call TRBJ1-4, with a tentative D call TRBD1 (5 bases). Trimming left V 0 bases short and J 8 bases short, with 11 bases between. Germline V gene lookup returns CDR1 SGDLS and CDR2 YYNGEE. This CDR3 has 14 amino acids. In DNA, the CDR3 is TGTGCCAGCAGCGTAGATGGGACCGGGGAAAAACTGTTTTTT. As protein: CASSVDGTGEKLFF. Full variable domain (remainder filled in from reference TRBV9 and TRBJ1-4): DSGVTQTPKHLITATGQRVTLRCSPRSGDLSVYWYQQSLDQGLQFLIQYYNGEERAKGNILERFSAQQFPDLHSELNLSSLELGDSALYFCASSVDGTGEKLFFGSGTQLSVL.

The CDR3 is CASSLYGFGGTDTQYF. Written as DNA, the CDR3 is TGTGCCAGCAGTTTATATGGGTTTGGAGGCACAGATACGCAGTATTTT. The V and J genes are TRBV27 and TRBJ2-3, with no clear D. The germline V gene has CDR1 MNHEY and CDR2 SMNVEV (reference sequence). The CDR3 consists of 16 residues. The V end lost 1 base, the J end lost 1 base, and 12 bases lay between the germline ends.

This rearrangement joins TRBV6-1 to TRBJ2-1, with D unclear. CDR1 MNHNS and CDR2 SASEGT come from the germline V gene. V lost 7 bases and J 5 bases, leaving 9 bases between the germline ends. There are 12 residues in the CDR3. CDR3 coding DNA: TGTGCCAGCAAGCAGAGAGACAATGAGCAGTTCTTC. Amino acid sequence: CASKQRDNEQFF.

This sequence joins TRBV18 and TRBJ1-4; unclear D gene. The V end was cut by 3 bases, the J end by 6 bases, with 8 bases between. This CDR3 contains 13 residues. Germline V gene lookup returns CDR1 KGHSH and CDR2 LQKENI. The CDR3 loop reads CASSPRVDEKLFF. The CDR3 DNA reads as TGTGCCAGCTCACCCCGGGTCGATGAAAAACTGTTTTTT.

The chain carries TRBV2 and TRBJ1-1; unclear D gene. The V gene's germline CDR1 is SNHLY and CDR2 FYNNEI. This CDR3 spans 14 amino acids. V was shortened by 3 bases and J by 0 bases, with 8 bases between the two germline ends. CDR3 residues: CASSESRMNTEAFF. CDR3 nucleotide sequence: TGTGCCAGCAGTGAGTCCCGGATGAACACTGAAGCTTTCTTT.

The V gene is TRBV9, the J gene TRBJ2-1; TRBD1 might be the D (5 bases). Germline V gives CDR1 SGDLS, CDR2 YYNGEE. The V end lost 0 bases, the J end lost 12 bases, and 16 bases lay between the germline ends. The CDR3 spans 14 residues. Written as DNA, the CDR3 is TGTGCCAGCAGCGTAGGAGACCAGGGCTCGGGGCAGTTCTTC. Translated, it gives CASSVGDQGSGQFF.

This clone was seen only once. The chain has TRBV18 and TRBJ1-5, with a weak D call TRBD1 (5 bases). The CDR3 is 15 amino acids. Trimming took off 2 bases at V and 7 bases at J, with 15 bases between the two ends. Germline V CDR1 and CDR2: KGHSH, LQKENI. CDR3 sequence: CASSPTATEGQPQHF. The CDR3 DNA is TGTGCCAGCTCACCAACGGCGACAGAAGGACAGCCCCAGCATTTT. Supplemented by reference TRBV18 and TRBJ1-5, the full variable domain reads NAGVMQNPRHLVRRRGQEARLRCSPMKGHSHVYWYRQLPEEGLKFMVYLQKENIIDESGMPKERFSAEFPKEGPSILRIQQVVRGDSAAYFCASSPTATEGQPQHFGDGTRLSIL.